The sequence of this T cell receptor beta chain was determined in a study of PD-1 blockade in classical Hodgkin lymphoma. The study, taken as a whole, reports: CD4+ TCR diversity, unlike CD8+, rose significantly by C4D1. Lower baseline TCR diversity was reported for newly diagnosed patients than for healthy donors.

Produced via immunoSEQ multiplex PCR; TCRdb's table is partial and in-frame only. This table holds 20,000 to 30,000 clones, about 74% found once. The CDR3 runs 14 residues. In germline, CDR1 is MNHEY, CDR2 SMNVEV (reference sequence). The trim removed 3 bases at V and 8 bases at J, leaving 4 bases unmatched. Exposure to brentuximab vedotin varied, and each patient had relapsed following autologous stem cell transplantation. Concerning this clone itself: Its specificity is unknown.

The material was peripheral blood mononuclear cells (PBMCs), obtained before the second cycle of nivolumab. The J gene is TRBJ1-2, the V gene TRBV27; TRBD1 matches 12 bases. This sequence was found in a human donor with classical Hodgkin lymphoma. CDR3 in amino acids: CASSFRDRGRGYTF. The CDR3 DNA reads as TGTGCCAGCAGTTTCCGGGACAGGGGGCGAGGCTACACCTTC.